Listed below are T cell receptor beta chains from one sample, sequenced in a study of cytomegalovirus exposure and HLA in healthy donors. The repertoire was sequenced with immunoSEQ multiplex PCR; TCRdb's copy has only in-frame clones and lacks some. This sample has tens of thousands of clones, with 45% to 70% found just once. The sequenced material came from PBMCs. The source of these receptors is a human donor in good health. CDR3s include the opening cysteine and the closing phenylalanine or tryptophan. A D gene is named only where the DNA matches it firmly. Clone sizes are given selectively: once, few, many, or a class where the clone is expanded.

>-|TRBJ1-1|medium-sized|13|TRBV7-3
CASSLGGATEAFF
TGTGCCAGCAGCTTAGGAGGGGCCACTGAAGCTTTCTTT
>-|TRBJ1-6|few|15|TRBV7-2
CASSLGGRADSPLHF
TGTGCCAGCAGCTTAGGAGGCAGGGCGGACTCACCCCTCCACTTT
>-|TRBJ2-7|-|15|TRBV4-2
CASSQDTRGSYEQYF
TGTGCCAGCAGCCAAGATACGCGGGGCTCCTACGAGCAGTACTTC
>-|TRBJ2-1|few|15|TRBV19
CASSIGRASYNEQFF
TGTGCCAGTAGTATAGGCAGGGCCTCCTACAATGAGCAGTTCTTC
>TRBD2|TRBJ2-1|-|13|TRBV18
CTSSPGGRNEQFF
TGTACCAGCTCACCGGGGGGGCGAAATGAGCAGTTCTTC
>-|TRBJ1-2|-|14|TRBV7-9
CASSFLGQTYGYTF
TGTGCCAGTAGCTTTTTGGGGCAGACCTATGGCTACACCTTC
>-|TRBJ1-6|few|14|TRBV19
CASSWRQNNSPLHF
TGTGCCAGTAGTTGGCGACAGAATAATTCACCCCTCCACTTT
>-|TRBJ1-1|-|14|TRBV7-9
CASSFSTPGTEAFF
TGTGCCAGCAGCTTCTCAACCCCAGGAACTGAAGCTTTCTTT
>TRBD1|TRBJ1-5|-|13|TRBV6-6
CASSYSRTGPQHF
TGTGCCAGCAGTTACTCGAGGACAGGGCCCCAGCATTTT
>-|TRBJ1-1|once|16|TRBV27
CASSSHPGTQNTEAFF
TGTGCCAGCAGTTCGCACCCCGGGACACAGAACACTGAAGCTTTCTTT
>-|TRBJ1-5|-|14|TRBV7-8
CASSLGAGHQPQRF
TGTGCCAGCAGCTTAGGTGCGGGCCATCAGCCCCAGCGTTTT
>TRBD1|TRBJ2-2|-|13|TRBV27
CASRQGGAGELFF
TGTGCCAGCAGACAGGGGGGTGCCGGGGAGCTGTTTTTT
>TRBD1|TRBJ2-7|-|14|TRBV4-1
CASSQVGRGRGQYF
TGCGCCAGCAGCCAAGTGGGCAGGGGGCGGGGACAGTACTTC
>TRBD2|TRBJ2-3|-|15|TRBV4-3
CASSQKSGGTDTQYF
TGCGCCAGCAGCCAAAAAAGCGGGGGCACAGATACGCAGTATTTT
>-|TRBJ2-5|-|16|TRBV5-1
CASSTFGDQRTETQYF
TGCGCCAGCAGCACATTTGGGGATCAGCGGACGGAGACCCAGTACTTC
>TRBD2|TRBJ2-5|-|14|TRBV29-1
CSGNSGGARKTQYF
TGCAGCGGTAATAGCGGGGGGGCCCGAAAGACCCAGTACTTC
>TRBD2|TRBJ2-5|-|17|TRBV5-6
CASSLWALAGVWETQYF
TGTGCCAGCAGCTTGTGGGCTTTAGCGGGGGTTTGGGAGACCCAGTACTTC
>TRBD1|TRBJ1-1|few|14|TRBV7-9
CASSLERQGAEAFF
TGTGCCAGCAGCTTAGAGAGACAGGGTGCTGAAGCTTTCTTT
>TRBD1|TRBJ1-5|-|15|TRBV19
CASNSDRGYDQPQHF
TGTGCCAGTAACTCGGACAGGGGATACGATCAGCCCCAGCATTTT
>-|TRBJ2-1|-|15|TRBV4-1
CASSQAPRGYNEQFF
TGCGCCAGCAGCCAAGCTCCCAGGGGTTACAATGAGCAGTTCTTC
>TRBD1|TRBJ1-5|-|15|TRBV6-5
CASSPQGVGNQPQHF
TGTGCCAGCAGTCCCCAGGGGGTGGGCAATCAGCCCCAGCATTTT
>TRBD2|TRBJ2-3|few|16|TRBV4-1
CASRRRSSGTADTQYF
TGCGCCAGCAGGCGTCGGTCTAGCGGCACGGCGGATACGCAGTATTTT
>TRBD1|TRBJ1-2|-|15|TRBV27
CASSSAGGASYGYTF
TGTGCCAGCAGTTCCGCAGGGGGCGCCAGCTATGGCTACACCTTC
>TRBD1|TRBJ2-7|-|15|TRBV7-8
CASSLIGQGAYEQYF
TGTGCCAGCAGCTTAATCGGACAGGGGGCCTACGAGCAGTACTTC
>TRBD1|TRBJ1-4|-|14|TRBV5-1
CASSVGQGGEKLFF
TGCGCCAGCAGCGTGGGACAGGGAGGAGAAAAACTGTTTTTT
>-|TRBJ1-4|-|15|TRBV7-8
CASRLGVGRGEKLFF
TGTGCCAGCAGATTAGGTGTAGGACGGGGGGAAAAACTGTTTTTT
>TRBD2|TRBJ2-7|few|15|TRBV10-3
CAISGSDSGAYEQYF
TGTGCCATCAGTGGATCGGATAGCGGGGCTTACGAGCAGTACTTC
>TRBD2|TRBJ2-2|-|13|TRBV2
CASTLGGAGELFF
TGTGCCAGCACCTTGGGGGGGGCCGGGGAGCTGTTTTTT
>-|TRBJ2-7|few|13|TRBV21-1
CASLGAGVAEQYF
TGTGCCAGCCTTGGGGCGGGGGTGGCCGAGCAGTACTTC
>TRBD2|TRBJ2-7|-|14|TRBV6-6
CASTGTSGVYEQYF
TGTGCCAGCACGGGGACTAGCGGGGTCTACGAGCAGTACTTC
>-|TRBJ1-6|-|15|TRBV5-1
CASREAQGRNSPLHF
TGCGCCAGCAGGGAAGCGCAGGGCCGGAATTCACCCCTCCACTTT